Below are 10 T cell receptor beta chains sequenced from a single sample in a study of blood T cell repertoires in COVID-19. Data came from immunoSEQ multiplex PCR; TCRdb stores just in-frame clones and leaves some out. The repertoire holds approximately 35,000 clones, with around 84% as singletons. The material sequenced was peripheral blood. Receptor source: a human donor in a cohort sampled during active COVID-19.

This chain connects TRBV10-3 to TRBJ2-7, with a possible D match to TRBD1 (6 bases). V was shortened by 8 bases and J by 0 bases, with 11 bases between the two germline ends. In germline, CDR1 is ENHRY, CDR2 SYGVKD. This CDR3 spans 13 amino acids. The CDR3 protein is CAIAQGPSYEQYF. In DNA form, the CDR3 reads TGTGCCATCGCACAGGGACCCTCCTACGAGCAGTACTTC.

The genes are TRBV6-2 or TRBV6-3 and TRBJ2-4, with D possibly matching TRBD2 (6 bases). CDR1 is MNHEY, CDR2 SVGEGT, per germline. CDR3 length equals 15 residues. V was cut by 5 bases and J by 8 bases, with 19 bases left in between. CDR3 DNA: TGTGCCAGCAGTCCCCAGGGCGGGGCGAGGGACATTCAGTACTTC. It is translated as CASSPQGGARDIQYF.

The chain is built from TRBV11-2 and TRBJ2-2; 11 bases map to TRBD2. CDR1 and CDR2 from the germline V gene are SGHAT and FQNNGV. The CDR3 extends over 15 amino acids. With 5 bases clipped from V and 5 bases from J, the junction kept 4 bases outside the gene matches. This CDR3 is CASSVSGGATGELFF. In nucleotides, the CDR3 is TGTGCCAGCAGCGTTAGCGGGGGGGCAACCGGGGAGCTGTTTTTT.

The chain links TRBV29-1 to TRBJ1-5; 10 bases agree with TRBD1. The junction had 7 bases not matched to a gene; V was cut back by 4 bases and J by 7 bases. This CDR3 contains 14 residues. Germline CDR1 and CDR2: SQVTM and ANQGSEA. In DNA form, the CDR3 reads TGCAGCGTTGTGCGACAGGGGGCTTGGCAGCCCCAGCATTTT. Protein product: CSVVRQGAWQPQHF.

V is TRBV2 and J is TRBJ2-1; 9 bases are a match to TRBD1. This CDR3 has 16 amino acids. Germline V lookup: CDR1 SNHLY, CDR2 FYNNEI. J was trimmed by 3 bases and V by 3 bases; bases with no gene match: 6. CDR3 DNA: TGTGCCAGCAGTGAGAGACTGGGACAGGGCTACAATGAGCAGTTCTTC. Translation: CASSERLGQGYNEQFF.

This clone has a handful of counts. This sequence joins TRBV3-1 (or the pseudogene TRBV3-2) and TRBJ2-7; 8 positions agree with TRBD1. With 1 base clipped from V and 3 bases from J, the junction kept 5 bases outside the gene matches. Germline V gene sequence: CDR1 LGHDT, CDR2 YNNKEL (reference sequence). The CDR3 consists of 15 residues. CDR3 DNA sequence: TGTGCCAGCAGCCAAGGAGGGACAGGAATCTACGAGCAGTACTTC. This encodes CASSQGGTGIYEQYF.

V usage is TRBV27 and J usage is TRBJ2-7, with 9 bases that match TRBD1. Germline V CDR1 and CDR2: MNHEY, SMNVEV (reference sequence). The trim removed 5 bases at V and 0 bases at J, leaving 8 bases unmatched. The CDR3 sequence is 16 residues long. CDR3: CASSNRQGGFSYEQYF. CDR3 DNA: TGTGCCAGCAGTAACAGACAGGGGGGGTTCTCCTACGAGCAGTACTTC.

The sample holds a few counts of this clone. The chain combines TRBV6-2 or TRBV6-3 with TRBJ1-2, with 8 bases lining up with TRBD1. J gave up 4 bases and V 5 bases, and 9 bases lay outside the gene matches. The CDR3 has 15 residues. Per germline, CDR1 MNHEY and CDR2 SVGEGT. The CDR3 region has the DNA TGTGCCAGCAGTCCGAGACAGGGGTCTACCTATGGCTACACCTTC. It is translated as CASSPRQGSTYGYTF.

The V and J genes are TRBV5-5 and TRBJ1-1; D uncertain. V was cut by 5 bases and J by 0 bases, with 23 bases left in between. This CDR3 has 18 amino acids. In germline, CDR1 is SGHKS, CDR2 YYEKEE (reference sequence). As DNA, the CDR3 is TGTGCCAGCAGACTTGGATCGCCAGGAACCGTAATGAACACTGAAGCTTTCTTT. As protein: CASRLGSPGTVMNTEAFF. Together with reference TRBV5-5 and TRBJ1-1, the CDR3 gives the full variable domain: DAGVTQSPTHLIKTRGQQVTLRCSPISGHKSVSWYQQVLGQGPQFIFQYYEKEERGRGNFPDRFSARQFPNYSSELNVNALLLGDSALYLCASRLGSPGTVMNTEAFFGQGTRLTVV.

The chain uses TRBV28 and TRBJ1-4, with 10 bases aligning to TRBD1. The germline gives CDR1 MDHEN, CDR2 SYDVKM. The CDR3 contains 15 residues. The V segment lost 5 bases and the J segment 4 bases; nucleotides outside the gene matches: 4. CDR3 in amino acids: CASSRGDRGNEKLFF. CDR3 sequence (DNA): TGTGCCAGCAGTCGGGGGGACAGGGGTAATGAAAAACTGTTTTTT.